This TCR beta chain was recovered during a study of shared clonotypes between healthy human individuals (dated by TCRdb to about 2020). In the study overall: The cohort included three men and a couple of women between 18 and 49 years of age. For each donor, three plates each were used for CD4 naive and CD4 memory, two plates were used for CD8 naive, and one plate was used for CD8 memory. To estimate repertoire size and how much clonotypes are shared between individuals, the study performed deep sequencing of blood TCR repertoires from a few healthy adults. Different laboratories and diverse techniques were used to prepare libraries and sequence TCR repertoires, to increase sequencing depth and limit assay-specific biases. Each donor's leukapheresis produced roughly between roughly 0.85 and 9 billion PBMCs. General conclusions and limits of the study: Pairwise subsampling indicated that sequencing depth was expected to affect the degree of clonotype sharing among donors. Incomplete sequencing was indicated by rarefaction of sorted-subset datasets, despite the large sequencing depth. Sharing across a few donors was observed for 4.5% to 6.5% of naive CD4, over 3% of naive CD8, over 2% of memory CD4, and about 0.4% of memory CD8 clonotypes. Sampling was restricted to blood, and TCR repertoires in tissues likely differ from the TCR repertoires found in blood. Naive subsets generally had larger estimated clonotype richness than memory subsets. The genetic and exposure-history diversity represented was limited by the small number of donors. Higher generation probabilities were observed for clonotypes shared by all four sorted-subset donors than for non-shared clonotypes.

TCR CDR3 regions were amplified from genomic DNA by multiplex PCR using the deep immunoSEQ assay. Extracted genomic DNA from each cell subset was spread evenly across all wells of several immunoSEQ 96-well plates, with each plate serving as a replicate. For sorted subsets, each replicate PCR was loaded with about 0.2 ug genomic DNA, equivalent to 32,000 or so T cell genomes. The purified libraries were quantified using a Qubit 3.0 fluorometer, sized with a Bioanalyzer 2100, and then quantified again using the KAPA Library Quantification kit. Each immunoSEQ 96-well plate was sequenced on its own single-read 150-cycle Illumina NextSeq 550 flow cell. The original pipeline was this. Because the immunoSEQ output included only junctional sequences and no quality scores, the filtering could not be the same as the filtering used for full-length reads. To assign V/J genes and CDR3, sequences were annotated against IMGT germline references using PyIR, a Python wrapper for IgBLAST v1.9. Reads were removed for weak V/J assignments (E-value above 1e-6), missing CDR3, stop codons, out-of-frame junctions, or ambiguous translated residues. A V3J clonotype was defined by an identical inferred V gene, J gene, and CDR3 amino acid sequence. To compute the percentage overlap between repertoires, the number of shared unique clonotypes was divided by the size of the smaller repertoire. Three approaches were used to assess repertoire richness: RTK rarefaction, the Chao1 estimator, and Recon v2.1 estimates of unobserved clonotypes. OLGA was used to compute generation probabilities for all TCRbeta clonotypes that the gDNA method yielded from a few donors. As stored in TCRdb, this immuneACCESS dataset retains in-frame rearrangements with V and J assigned. A fraction of the clones does not appear; measured against another copy, unresolved V genes explain less than half of the discrepancy, and the remainder lacks a known reason. V and J calls and clone size are those listed in that table; D and trimming were worked out from the DNA. This sample lists 550,000 to 700,000 clones; 73% were detected once. The biggest ten clones account for more than 1.5% of the sample.

Healthy HIV-negative adults with no recently reported acute infections or vaccinations were included as donors. Every donor was a Caucasian adult living in Nashville, Tennessee, USA. CD4+ T cells were enriched by magnetic negative selection; naive cells were then positively selected on CD45RA, and the negative fraction formed the memory subset. Blood was obtained by leukapheresis, after which PBMCs were separated by Ficoll-Histopaque density gradient centrifugation and cryopreserved in liquid nitrogen vapor phase. Analytical flow cytometry was used to check the purity and quantity of every magnetically sorted T cell population. Genomic DNA was isolated from every sorted fraction and measured by UV absorbance on a Nanodrop 2000c. The cysteine opens and the phenylalanine closes a CDR3 of 16 amino acids. The DNA shown is the 48-base CDR3, in frame from base 1. V sheds 7 bases and J sheds 0 bases, leaving 19 bases between their ends. CDR1 and CDR2 were assigned from the germline V gene (reference sequence) as SEHNR and FQNEAQ.

Notes on this clone: The target of this receptor is not known. Base qualities are not at hand, and no much larger clone is one base apart.

The source of this sequence is a young woman in good health. In this chain, TRBV7-9 is recombined with TRBJ2-7; tentative D gene TRBD2, with 7 bases matching. Sequencing was performed on memory CD4+ T cells sorted from blood. The label giving this sample's cell subset or site can be read as: CD45RA-negative fraction. For the CDR3, the sequence is CASNSFRGALSYEQYF. The nucleotides are TGTGCCAGCAACTCCTTCCGGGGGGCCCTCTCCTACGAGCAGTACTTC.